These T cell receptor beta chains were read from a single sample in a study of blood T cell repertoires in COVID-19. The table came from immunoSEQ multiplex PCR; TCRdb's copy has only in-frame clones and leaves some out. The table records around 97,000 clones, almost 85% of them present only once. Sequencing was carried out using peripheral blood. Every receptor here comes from a man in his 70s with acute or convalescent COVID-19. CDR3s leave out the opening cysteine and the closing phenylalanine or tryptophan. Fields, in order: clone size, J gene, V gene, CDR3 protein. Some rows mark clone size as missing; the rest say once, few, many or name a class of expanded clone.

clone_size: once
j_call: TRBJ2-3
v_call: TRBV11-3
cdr3_aa: ASSIQGSTQY

clone_size: .
j_call: TRBJ1-1
v_call: TRBV10-2
cdr3_aa: ASIPQGVNTEAF

clone_size: few
j_call: TRBJ1-2
v_call: TRBV5-5
cdr3_aa: ASSPEGQGVGGYT

clone_size: once
j_call: TRBJ2-5
v_call: TRBV11-2
cdr3_aa: ASSRRTSGEAWQETQY

clone_size: .
j_call: TRBJ1-3
v_call: TRBV6-6
cdr3_aa: ASRSAQGYGNTIY

clone_size: few
j_call: TRBJ2-7
v_call: TRBV6-6
cdr3_aa: ATLPGDSRIYEQY

clone_size: .
j_call: TRBJ2-3
v_call: TRBV19
cdr3_aa: ASSTIAGDTDTQY

clone_size: .
j_call: TRBJ2-7
v_call: TRBV28
cdr3_aa: ASTYSGREYEQY

clone_size: .
j_call: TRBJ1-2
v_call: TRBV6-5
cdr3_aa: ASSYRTGFGYT

clone_size: .
j_call: TRBJ2-7
v_call: TRBV28
cdr3_aa: ASSLEEPPYEQY

clone_size: .
j_call: TRBJ2-2
v_call: TRBV11-2
cdr3_aa: ASSPRFLAGGNTGELF

clone_size: .
j_call: TRBJ2-5
v_call: TRBV6-2/TRBV6-3
cdr3_aa: ASSYPRLAGASGETQY

clone_size: .
j_call: TRBJ2-2
v_call: TRBV25-1
cdr3_aa: ASSNSDRAAGELF

clone_size: .
j_call: TRBJ2-7
v_call: TRBV3-1/TRBV3-2
cdr3_aa: ASRAGGQAYEQY

clone_size: .
j_call: TRBJ1-1
v_call: TRBV30
cdr3_aa: AWTSGTGGPTEAF

clone_size: .
j_call: TRBJ1-2
v_call: TRBV28
cdr3_aa: ASSSPEGFYGYT

clone_size: .
j_call: TRBJ1-1
v_call: TRBV6-5
cdr3_aa: ASTGGLNTEAF

clone_size: .
j_call: TRBJ2-5
v_call: TRBV7-2
cdr3_aa: ASSRDRGLSQETQY

clone_size: few
j_call: TRBJ2-7
v_call: TRBV19
cdr3_aa: ASSISFGRQIWSYEQY

clone_size: .
j_call: TRBJ1-5
v_call: TRBV12-3/TRBV12-4
cdr3_aa: ASSLQGNQPQH

clone_size: .
j_call: TRBJ1-1
v_call: TRBV14
cdr3_aa: ASSQKIYGNRDTEAF

clone_size: once
j_call: TRBJ1-2
v_call: TRBV30
cdr3_aa: AWVGQGVNYGYT

clone_size: .
j_call: TRBJ1-2
v_call: TRBV12-3/TRBV12-4
cdr3_aa: ASSPPTGFYT

clone_size: .
j_call: TRBJ2-4
v_call: TRBV6-2/TRBV6-3
cdr3_aa: ASSYSNAGIQAKNIQY

clone_size: .
j_call: TRBJ2-4
v_call: TRBV7-9
cdr3_aa: ASSLKSVGQKNIQY

clone_size: once
j_call: TRBJ2-7
v_call: TRBV29-1
cdr3_aa: SVDGGSYEQY

clone_size: .
j_call: TRBJ1-5
v_call: TRBV28
cdr3_aa: ASRASLGGRRINQPQH

clone_size: .
j_call: TRBJ2-7
v_call: TRBV5-6
cdr3_aa: ASSSVSAGDYEQY

clone_size: .
j_call: TRBJ2-1
v_call: TRBV7-9
cdr3_aa: ASSLARNEQF

clone_size: .
j_call: TRBJ1-1
v_call: TRBV3-1/TRBV3-2
cdr3_aa: ASSRRGTEAF

clone_size: .
j_call: TRBJ2-1
v_call: TRBV5-6
cdr3_aa: ASSLRRGYNEQF

clone_size: .
j_call: TRBJ2-7
v_call: TRBV3-1/TRBV3-2
cdr3_aa: ASSQDVTGLTYEQY

clone_size: few
j_call: TRBJ2-2
v_call: TRBV30
cdr3_aa: ACPKRGRTGELF

clone_size: .
j_call: TRBJ2-7
v_call: TRBV28
cdr3_aa: ASRRAQGIAAYEQY

clone_size: .
j_call: TRBJ2-5
v_call: TRBV5-1
cdr3_aa: ASSLTGRIQETQY

clone_size: .
j_call: TRBJ1-5
v_call: TRBV12-3/TRBV12-4
cdr3_aa: ASSFNENQPQH

clone_size: .
j_call: TRBJ1-2
v_call: TRBV30
cdr3_aa: AWSWGTGLGYT

clone_size: .
j_call: TRBJ2-7
v_call: TRBV3-1/TRBV3-2
cdr3_aa: ASSRLTSHEQY

clone_size: .
j_call: TRBJ1-2
v_call: TRBV13
cdr3_aa: ASSLTGSGYT

clone_size: .
j_call: TRBJ2-5
v_call: TRBV29-1
cdr3_aa: SANPGLEETQY

clone_size: .
j_call: TRBJ2-1
v_call: TRBV18
cdr3_aa: ASSPIIAGSYNEQF

clone_size: .
j_call: TRBJ2-5
v_call: TRBV5-1
cdr3_aa: ASSSGTSGWETQY

clone_size: .
j_call: TRBJ1-1
v_call: TRBV4-1
cdr3_aa: ASSRGTSLGPEAF

clone_size: few
j_call: TRBJ2-1
v_call: TRBV6-4
cdr3_aa: ASSDGGGAPNEQF

clone_size: once
j_call: TRBJ1-4
v_call: TRBV4-2
cdr3_aa: ASSRTLQGNEKLF

clone_size: .
j_call: TRBJ2-7
v_call: TRBV30
cdr3_aa: ASITGEAAQY

clone_size: .
j_call: TRBJ1-5
v_call: TRBV19
cdr3_aa: ASSIAGIQPQH

clone_size: .
j_call: TRBJ2-7
v_call: TRBV5-6
cdr3_aa: ASSLPGRGLEQY

clone_size: .
j_call: TRBJ2-3
v_call: TRBV11-3
cdr3_aa: ASSLDSPTGLAGSTDTQY

clone_size: .
j_call: TRBJ2-7
v_call: TRBV30
cdr3_aa: AWRGPTGAAEQY

clone_size: .
j_call: TRBJ2-1
v_call: TRBV7-9
cdr3_aa: ASRTSGGQTPNYNEQF